The 24 T cell receptor beta chains in this list originate from one sample, sequenced in a study of T cells in Graves' hyperthyroidism and ophthalmopathy. It was RNA transcripts that yielded the amplified TCR beta CDR3 regions. An initial round of RT-PCR targeting the TCR CDR3 relied on the HTBI primer set. TCRdb re-derived calls from the multiplex PCR reads in MiXCR, one entry per CDR3 protein. The data show roughly 100,000 distinct CDR3 sequences, 40% seen once. Sequencing used peripheral blood or thyroid tissue (not recorded which). The receptors come from a woman between 25 and 40 years old with Graves' hyperthyroidism.

The V call is TRBV28, the J call TRBJ2-3; 7 bases map to TRBD2. CDR1 and CDR2 from the germline V gene are MDHEN and SYDVKM. The CDR3 is 16 residues long. V shed 3 bases, J shed 2 bases, and the junction held 8 bases outside the gene matches. Written as DNA, the CDR3 is TGTGCCAGCAGTTTTTGGGGGGGAGGTCCCACAGATACGCAGTATTTT. Translating gives CASSFWGGGPTDTQYF.

This clonotype was picked up a small number of times. This chain joins TRBV5-8 and TRBJ2-1; 9 bases fit TRBD2. Germline V gene data show CDR1 as SGHTS and CDR2 as YDEGEE. With 2 bases clipped from V and 10 bases from J, the junction kept 7 bases outside the gene matches. The CDR3 sequence is 14 residues long. CDR3 region: CASSLAGGHGEQFF. For the CDR3, the DNA is TGTGCCAGCAGCTTAGCGGGAGGCCATGGGGAGCAGTTCTTC. Full variable domain (remainder filled in from reference TRBV5-8 and TRBJ2-1): EAGVTQSPTHLIKTRGQQATLRCSPISGHTSVYWYQQALGLGLQFLLWYDEGEERNRGNFPPRFSGRQFPNYSSELNVNALELEDSALYLCASSLAGGHGEQFFGPGTRLTVL.

In nucleotides, the CDR3 is TGTGCCAGCAGCCCGGGACTAGCGGGAGAGGAGGAGACCCAGTACTTC. Encoded protein: CASSPGLAGEEETQYF. The chain carries TRBV7-9 and TRBJ2-5; 14 bases agree with TRBD2. The V segment lost 5 bases and the J segment 5 bases; nucleotides outside the gene matches: 7. The CDR3 length is 16 residues. Germline V lookup: CDR1 SEHNR, CDR2 FQNEAQ (reference sequence).

This clonotype came up once. This may be a read error, as it is one base from a much larger clone. This chain uses TRBV7-2 with TRBJ2-7; no reliable D call. In germline, CDR1 is SGHTA, CDR2 FQGNSA. This CDR3 contains 14 residues. V was shortened by 6 bases and J by 2 bases, with 14 bases between the two germline ends. The CDR3, as DNA: TGTGCCAGCAGTTCCCCGCTTACGCCCTACGAGCAGTACTTC. As protein: CASSSPLTPYEQYF. Full variable domain (outside the CDR3, taken from reference TRBV7-2 and TRBJ2-7): GAGVSQSPSNKVTEKGKDVELRCDPISGHTALYWYRQSLGQGLEFLIYFQGNSAPDKSGLPSDRFSAERTGGSVSTLTIQRTQQEDSAVYLCASSSPLTPYEQYFGPGTRLTVT.

This clonotype has a single count. The V call is TRBV25-1, the J call TRBJ1-4, with unresolved D. Germline CDR1 MGHDK, CDR2 SYGVNS. This CDR3 contains 12 residues. The CDR3 DNA follows: TGTGCTAGATCGGGGACTAATGAAAAACTGTTTTTT. It encodes CARSGTNEKLFF.

This clonotype was recorded many times. The chain carries TRBV6-6 and TRBJ1-2; no firm D call. The CDR3 is 14 amino acids. Trimming shortened V by 2 bases and J by 4 bases, and 11 bases separated the two germline ends. Germline CDR1 MNHNY, CDR2 SVGAGI (reference sequence). The CDR3 reads CASSYVAPAYGYTF. CDR3 DNA: TGTGCCAGCAGTTACGTTGCCCCAGCCTATGGCTACACCTTC.

The rearrangement uses TRBV9 and TRBJ2-7; 9 nucleotides match TRBD2. This CDR3 contains 12 residues. Germline loops: CDR1 SGDLS, CDR2 YYNGEE. Trimming removed 4 bases from V and 12 bases from J; junction bases left unmatched: 8. The CDR3 DNA follows: TGTGCCAGCAGCTCCCTTAGCGGGAGTCCGTACTTC. This translates into CASSSLSGSPYF.

This clonotype was counted between two and nine times. J is TRBJ2-3 and V is TRBV5-5, with D tentatively TRBD1 or TRBD2 (5 bases each). Between the trimmed V and J ends, which lost 2 bases and 0 bases, there was a span of 16 bases. This CDR3 has 17 residues. Germline V gene data show CDR1 as SGHKS and CDR2 as YYEKEE (reference sequence). The CDR3 here is CASSFLGTVSSTDTQYF. CDR3 DNA: TGTGCCAGCAGCTTTCTGGGGACGGTCTCTAGCACAGATACGCAGTATTTT.

In its sample, this clonotype was seen many times. The chain uses TRBV4-1 and TRBJ2-3; TRBD2 might be the D (5 bases). Germline V gives CDR1 MGHRA, CDR2 YSYEKL. Trimming removed 5 bases from V and 1 base from J, with 16 bases in between. The CDR3 spans 16 residues. As DNA, the CDR3 is TGCGCCAGCAGCAATTACCCTAGGGAGCGCACAGATACGCAGTATTTT. Translation: CASSNYPRERTDTQYF.

In this sample, this clonotype turned up many times. The chain links TRBV7-9 to TRBJ1-4; 9 bases match TRBD1. Looked up from germline, CDR1 is SEHNR and CDR2 is FQNEAQ (reference sequence). J was trimmed by 8 bases and V by 2 bases; bases with no gene match: 6. This CDR3 comprises 15 residues. CDR3 DNA: TGTGCCAGCAGCTTAATGGGACAGGGTGGCGAAAAACTGTTTTTT. Its translation: CASSLMGQGGEKLFF.

The chain combines TRBV2 with TRBJ2-7; D is possibly TRBD2 (6 bases). Per germline, CDR1 SNHLY and CDR2 FYNNEI. Trimming removed 4 bases at V and 2 bases at J, with 12 bases between. The CDR3 runs to 14 residues. The CDR3 region is CASSAVAGPYEQYF. The CDR3 region has the DNA TGTGCCAGCAGTGCGGTCGCGGGACCCTACGAGCAGTACTTC. The entire variable domain, with the rest obtained from reference TRBV2 and TRBJ2-7, is as follows: EPEVTQTPSHQVTQMGQEVILRCVPISNHLYFYWYRQILGQKVEFLVSFYNNEISEKSEIFDDQFSVERPDGSNFTLKIRSTKLEDSAMYFCASSAVAGPYEQYFGPGTRLTVT.

This clonotype was seen many times. CDR3: CASSIRQGSFNGYTF. CDR3 sequence (DNA): TGTGCCAGCAGTATCCGACAGGGATCTTTTAATGGCTACACCTTC. The chain combines TRBV27 with TRBJ1-2, with 7 bases identical to TRBD1. This CDR3 comprises 15 residues. Trimming at V came to 5 bases and at J to 6 bases, leaving 12 bases not matched to a gene. Germline V gives CDR1 MNHEY, CDR2 SMNVEV (reference sequence).

This clonotype was recorded many times. The chain combines TRBV4-2 with TRBJ2-7; 7 bases are shared with TRBD2. The CDR3 is 17 residues long. Germline lookup yields CDR1 LGHNA and CDR2 YNFKEQ. The trim removed 1 base at V and 3 bases at J, leaving 12 bases unmatched. DNA for the CDR3: TGTGCCAGCAGCCAAGTGGGAGGGACCACGGGCATCTACGAGCAGTACTTC. Translating gives CASSQVGGTTGIYEQYF.

V usage is TRBV7-2 and J usage is TRBJ2-5, with D perhaps matching TRBD1 (5 bases). The CDR3 length is 15 residues. Germline loops: CDR1 SGHTA, CDR2 FQGNSA. Trimming took 1 base from V and 3 from J, leaving 12 bases between them. CDR3 coding DNA: TGTGCCAGCAGCTTAGTTCAGGGTTCAAAAGAGACCCAGTACTTC. Amino acid sequence: CASSLVQGSKETQYF.

This clonotype was recorded many times. This sequence joins TRBV15 and TRBJ1-3, with 7 bases identical to TRBD1. V lost 2 bases to trimming and J lost 0 bases; unmatched junction nucleotides: 16. The CDR3 is made up of 20 amino acids. Germline lookup yields CDR1 LNHNV and CDR2 YYDKDF (reference sequence). This CDR3 reads CATSRTRPYRGADSGNTIYF. DNA of the CDR3: TGTGCCACCAGCAGAACGAGGCCATACAGGGGCGCGGACTCTGGAAACACCATATATTTT.

This clonotype has a count of ten or more. The chain employs TRBV20-1 and TRBJ1-5, with 8 positions matching TRBD1. From germline, CDR1 is DFQATT and CDR2 SNEGSKA (reference sequence). V was clipped by 6 bases and J by 0 bases; unmatched bases: 7. This CDR3 comprises 15 residues. CDR3 sequence: CSAQTGVGSNQPQHF. CDR3 bases: TGCAGTGCCCAGACAGGGGTGGGTAGCAATCAGCCCCAGCATTTT.

At least ten counts were recorded for this clonotype. This sequence joins TRBV7-2 and TRBJ1-5, with no clear D. This CDR3 contains 13 residues. CDR1 and CDR2 from the germline V gene are SGHTA and FQGNSA. V lost 5 bases, J lost 9 bases, and 14 bases lay in between. The CDR3 spells CASSQSRSRPQHF. As DNA, the CDR3 is TGTGCCAGCAGCCAGTCCCGCTCGCGGCCCCAGCATTTT.

This chain joins TRBV2 and TRBJ2-2; 11 nucleotides line up with TRBD2. The ends lost 7 bases at V and 4 bases at J; junction bases unmatched: 5. The germline V gene encodes CDR1 SNHLY and CDR2 FYNNEI. This CDR3 is 15 amino acids long. The CDR3 reads CASMRLAGFTGELFF. CDR3 coding DNA: TGTGCCAGCATGCGACTAGCGGGATTCACCGGGGAGCTGTTTTTT. Complete variable domain (other parts from reference TRBV2 and TRBJ2-2): EPEVTQTPSHQVTQMGQEVILRCVPISNHLYFYWYRQILGQKVEFLVSFYNNEISEKSEIFDDQFSVERPDGSNFTLKIRSTKLEDSAMYFCASMRLAGFTGELFFGEGSRLTVL.

On this clonotype itself: This may be a read error, as it is one base from a much larger clone. Since the CDR3 does not end with the conserved phenylalanine or tryptophan, this likely comes from a read error. The chain employs TRBV28 and TRBJ2-7, with D perhaps TRBD1 or TRBD2 (7 bases each). Trimming stripped 11 bases from V and 0 bases from J, with 14 bases between. The CDR3 has 13 amino acids. Per germline, CDR1 MDHEN and CDR2 SYDVKM. This CDR3 is CAGGDSSSYEQYL. Written as DNA, the CDR3 is TGTGCCGGGGGGGACAGCTCCTCCTACGAGCAGTACTTG.

This clonotype was seen at least ten times. The CDR3 nucleotides are TGTGCCTGGAGTGTACTTGGTCAGCCCCAGCATTTT. Its protein product is CAWSVLGQPQHF. The gene calls are TRBV30 and TRBJ1-5; D is undetermined. Trimming pared 0 bases from V and 6 bases from J, leaving 6 bases between. The CDR3 contains 12 residues. Germline V gives CDR1 GTSNPN, CDR2 SVGIG (reference sequence).

The rearrangement links TRBV30 to TRBJ1-2; D might be TRBD1 (6 bases). Trimming removed 4 bases from V and 7 bases from J, with 16 bases in between. Per germline, CDR1 GTSNPN and CDR2 SVGIG (reference sequence). The CDR3 is made up of 13 amino acids. Here the CDR3 DNA reads TGTGCCTGGAATGGCAACAGGGCCGGTGGCTACACCTTC. Translating it yields CAWNGNRAGGYTF. The full variable domain, in which reference TRBV30 and TRBJ1-2 provide the parts outside the CDR3, is SQTIHQWPATLVQPVGSPLSLECTVEGTSNPNLYWYRQAAGRGLQLLFYSVGIGQISSEVPQNLSASRPQDRQFILSSKKLLLSDSGFYLCAWNGNRAGGYTFGSGTRLTVV.

Remarks on this clonotype: It may be a read error: a sequence one base away is much more abundant. This chain connects TRBV28 to TRBJ1-5; D is unresolved. The germline gives CDR1 MDHEN, CDR2 SYDVKM. The length of the CDR3 is 14 residues. In DNA, the CDR3 is TGTGCCGGCAGTTTACCGTTTCCTGGTCAGCCCCAGCATTTT. This codes for CAGSLPFPGQPQHF.

This clonotype has ten or more counts. The V call is TRBV20-1, the J call TRBJ1-5; perhaps TRBD1 as D (6 bases). V lost 3 bases and J lost 0, with 18 bases in between. The CDR3 covers 17 residues. Germline values: CDR1 DFQATT, CDR2 SNEGSKA (reference sequence). DNA for the CDR3: TGCAGTGCTAGGGACAGATTGGCTTTCTATAGCAATCAGCCCCAGCATTTT. Amino acid sequence: CSARDRLAFYSNQPQHF.

This clonotype was detected only once. This may come from a read error, since a much larger clone is one base off. The CDR3 sequence: CASSYYKAGRDTGELFF. As DNA, the CDR3 is TGTGCCAGCAGCTATTATAAAGCGGGGAGGGACACCGGGGAGCTGTTTTTT. V usage is TRBV6-5 and J usage is TRBJ2-2; 7 bases align to TRBD2. In germline, CDR1 is MNHEY, CDR2 SVGAGI. V was pared by 6 bases and J by 3 bases, with 13 bases of the junction left unmatched. The CDR3 is 17 amino acids.